This T cell receptor (beta chain) was captured by sequencing in a study of CD8 T cells in ankylosing spondylitis. As regards this clonotype: Its antigen remains unknown.

V dropped 8 bases and J dropped 0 bases, with 16 bases sitting between them. The CDR3 sequence is 16 residues long. CDR1 and CDR2 from the germline V gene are MNHEY and SVGEGT. General study points: One TCR beta motif, made up of about 8 highly homologous variants, appeared characteristic of ankylosing spondylitis blood. Clones linked to the disease showed a CD8+ phenotype. They occurred at relatively low frequencies in peripheral blood.

Making use of molecular barcodes, quantitative 5'-RACE generated TCR beta libraries. MiXCR, applied by TCRdb to the 5' RACE reads, yields one record per CDR3 protein. The sample includes about 400,000 distinct CDR3 sequences, under 25% of them seen just once. The receptor was isolated from a male donor with ankylosing spondylitis. The chain employs TRBV6-2 or TRBV6-3 and TRBJ2-2; the D gene could be TRBD1 or TRBD2 (6 bases each). Sequenced input: blood, either unsorted or a sorted T cell fraction (not recorded which). The CDR3 sequence: CASSIGGLPNTGELFF. CDR3 DNA: TGTGCCAGCTCAATAGGGGGACTCCCGAACACCGGGGAGCTGTTTTTT.